This passage covers 11 T cell receptor beta chains from one sample sequenced in a study of blood T cell repertoires in COVID-19. Sequencing was performed with immunoSEQ multiplex PCR; in TCRdb, only in-frame clones are kept and a portion is missing. The sample shows approximately 490,000 clones, approximately 90% of them seen only once. The sample comprised PBMCs or T cells enriched from blood (not recorded which). The receptors derive from a woman in her late teens or twenties who had recovered from COVID-19.

The chain employs TRBV5-1 and TRBJ2-7; 7 positions agree with TRBD1. V gave up 0 bases and J gave up 4 bases; unmatched junction bases: 7. This CDR3 comprises 15 residues. Germline V gene lookup returns CDR1 SGHRS and CDR2 YFSETQ. DNA for the CDR3: TGCGCCAGCAGCTTGGACACAGGGGCCCCTTACGAGCAGTACTTC. Translation gives CASSLDTGAPYEQYF.

This sequence joins TRBV27 and TRBJ1-4; 10 bases map to TRBD1. The CDR3 has 15 amino acids. The V segment lost 6 bases and the J segment 8 bases; nucleotides outside the gene matches: 9. Germline assignment: CDR1 MNHEY and CDR2 SMNVEV (reference sequence). This chain's CDR3 is CASSRSGTGEEKLFF. Written as DNA, the CDR3 is TGTGCCAGCAGCCGTTCCGGGACAGGGGAGGAAAAACTGTTTTTT.

The rearrangement uses TRBV5-1 and TRBJ2-7; the match to TRBD1 covers 7 bases. Losses at the gene ends were 6 bases for V and 0 bases for J; bases not matched to a gene: 3. Per germline, CDR1 SGHRS and CDR2 YFSETQ. This CDR3 contains 13 residues. The CDR3 DNA follows: TGCGCCAGCAAAGGACAGGACTCCTACGAGCAGTACTTC. As protein: CASKGQDSYEQYF.

This chain connects TRBV24-1 to TRBJ2-1; TRBD2 matches 10 bases. Germline trimming cut 4 bases from V and 4 bases from J; bases unmatched to any gene: 6. This CDR3 has 16 residues. Germline values: CDR1 KGHDR, CDR2 SFDVKD. DNA of the CDR3: TGTGCCACCAGTGACCCTAGCGGGGGACGATACAATGAGCAGTTCTTC. It specifies CATSDPSGGRYNEQFF.

The rearrangement links TRBV18 to TRBJ2-5; D unresolved. V shed 0 bases and J shed 5 bases, with 10 bases lying between them. Germline V gene data show CDR1 as KGHSH and CDR2 as LQKENI. This CDR3 region has 14 residues. The CDR3 loop reads CASSPPTNWETQYF. The CDR3, as DNA: TGTGCCAGCTCACCACCGACAAATTGGGAGACCCAGTACTTC.

CDR3 in amino acids: CASRPSMSSGGATDTQYF. CDR3 bases: TGTGCCAGCAGGCCCTCGATGTCTAGCGGGGGGGCGACAGATACGCAGTATTTT. The chain combines TRBV5-5 with TRBJ2-3, with TRBD2 matching 12 bases. There are 18 residues in the CDR3. Germline V CDR1 and CDR2: SGHKS, YYEKEE (reference sequence). Trimming cost V 5 bases and J 3 bases; bases outside gene matches: 13.

The chain combines TRBV30 with TRBJ2-1; D uncertain. Trimming left V 1 base short and J 9 bases short, with 7 bases between. The CDR3 covers 11 residues. Germline V gene sequence: CDR1 GTSNPN, CDR2 SVGIG (reference sequence). DNA of the CDR3: TGTGCCTGGAGTGGTTTCGGTGAGCAGTTCTTC. It codes for CAWSGFGEQFF.

The V and J genes are TRBV12-5 and TRBJ1-3; a weak D match, TRBD1 (6 bases). Per germline, CDR1 LGHNT and CDR2 FRNRAP. V lost 2 bases and J lost 4, with 9 bases in between. There are 14 residues in the CDR3. This CDR3 is CASGLQGTGNTIYF. The CDR3 nucleotides read TGTGCTAGTGGTTTGCAGGGGACAGGAAACACCATATATTTT. Complete variable domain (other parts from reference TRBV12-5 and TRBJ1-3): DARVTQTPRHKVTEMGQEVTMRCQPILGHNTVFWYRQTMMQGLELLAYFRNRAPLDDSGMPKDRFSAEMPDATLATLKIQPSEPRDSAVYFCASGLQGTGNTIYFGEGSWLTVV.

The V gene is TRBV9, the J gene TRBJ1-1; D call uncertain. Trimming pared 0 bases from V and 8 bases from J, leaving 20 bases between. From germline, CDR1 is SGDLS and CDR2 YYNGEE. The CDR3 runs 16 residues. CDR3 residues: CASSVVAVGVRGEAFF. The CDR3 DNA is TGTGCCAGCAGCGTAGTAGCAGTTGGAGTGCGAGGGGAAGCTTTCTTT.

V and J are TRBV5-1 and TRBJ1-1; no reliable D call. The germline CDR1 and CDR2 sequences are SGHRS and YFSETQ. The germline V and J ends were trimmed by 4 bases and 4 bases, with 14 bases remaining between them. This CDR3 is built from 14 residues. The CDR3, as DNA: TGCGCCAGCAGCCTTGGGCCCGGCTCCACTGAAGCTTTCTTT. Protein product: CASSLGPGSTEAFF. The whole variable domain, remainder taken from reference TRBV5-1 and TRBJ1-1, is KAGVTQTPRYLIKTRGQQVTLSCSPISGHRSVSWYQQTPGQGLQFLFEYFSETQRNKGNFPGRFSGRQFSNSRSEMNVSTLELGDSALYLCASSLGPGSTEAFFGQGTRLTVV.

The chain combines TRBV5-1 with TRBJ2-2; 11 bases are a match to TRBD1. Germline values: CDR1 SGHRS, CDR2 YFSETQ. The CDR3 has 17 residues. Germline trimming cut 4 bases from V and 3 bases from J; bases unmatched to any gene: 8. This CDR3 reads CASSPYGQGADTGELFF. The CDR3 DNA reads TGCGCCAGCAGCCCCTACGGACAGGGGGCGGACACCGGGGAGCTGTTTTTT.